The next 16 T cell receptor beta chains were all read from a single sample in a study of T-cell memory formation after mild COVID-19. In TCRdb, the 5' RACE reads were re-called with MiXCR into one record per CDR3 protein. The profile shows 450,000 to 650,000 distinct CDR3 sequences, about 20% of them singletons. The sample taken for sequencing was PBMCs or a T cell subset sorted from them (not recorded which). Every receptor here comes from an adult woman who had mild COVID-19 (a few samples of this study predate the infection). Cell type and time point are not known.

The rearrangement links TRBV2 to TRBJ2-1; 10 bases match TRBD2. Per the germline V gene, CDR1 is SNHLY and CDR2 is FYNNEI. With 11 bases clipped from V and 8 bases from J, the junction kept 12 bases outside the gene matches. This CDR3 spans 14 amino acids. The CDR3 sequence: CAGWVAGGSDEQFF. Written as DNA, the CDR3 is TGTGCCGGCTGGGTAGCGGGGGGCTCGGATGAGCAGTTCTTC.

CDR3 protein: CASSQVVNGGRTDTQYF. CDR3 coding DNA: TGCGCCAGCAGCCAAGTTGTTAACGGGGGGCGGACAGATACGCAGTATTTT. The chain couples TRBV4-1 to TRBJ2-3; possibly TRBD2 for D (7 bases). Germline V lookup: CDR1 MGHRA, CDR2 YSYEKL. Between the trimmed V and J ends, which lost 1 base and 3 bases, there was a span of 17 bases. This CDR3 region has 17 residues.

Only a few counts were recorded for this clonotype. This chain uses TRBV7-8 with TRBJ2-3; weak D call: TRBD2 (6 bases). Trimming left V 7 bases short and J 1 base short, with 9 bases between. Germline CDR1 reads SGHVS; CDR2 reads FQNEAQ. The CDR3 length is 13 residues. CDR3 coding DNA: TGTGCCAGCAACCAGCGGGGCACAGATACGCAGTATTTT. Encoded protein: CASNQRGTDTQYF.

The chain combines TRBV20-1 with TRBJ2-3, with 7 nucleotides matching TRBD2. Germline CDR1 is DFQATT and CDR2 is SNEGSKA (reference sequence). The CDR3 is made up of 16 amino acids. The V and J ends lost 3 bases and 0 bases, in that order; junction bases with no gene match: 9. The CDR3 here is CSASPLAVASTDTQYF. The DNA of the CDR3 is TGCAGTGCTAGTCCCCTAGCGGTTGCTAGCACAGATACGCAGTATTTT.

The DNA for the CDR3 is TGTGCCTGGAGTGTACGGGGGAACCGCTACGAGCAGTACTTC. Its translation: CAWSVRGNRYEQYF. The chain uses TRBV30 and TRBJ2-7; D is perhaps TRBD2 (6 bases). CDR3 length: 14 amino acids. Per the germline V gene, CDR1 is GTSNPN and CDR2 is SVGIG (reference sequence). Trimming cost V 0 bases and J 3 bases, with 12 bases left between them.

V gene TRBV18 combines with J gene TRBJ1-1, with TRBD1 matching over 9 bases. J lost 1 base, V lost 6 bases, and 6 bases had no gene match. CDR3 length: 15 residues. Germline CDR1 KGHSH, CDR2 LQKENI. CDR3 loop: CASSMGQGGNTEAFF. The CDR3 nucleotides read TGTGCCAGCTCGATGGGACAGGGAGGGAACACTGAAGCTTTCTTT.

The chain links TRBV12-3 or TRBV12-4 to TRBJ2-1; TRBD1 is a possible D gene (6 bases). This CDR3 is built from 13 residues. V lost 5 bases, J lost 2 bases, and 7 bases lay in between. As DNA, the CDR3 is TGTGCCAGCAGTGGACAGACCTACAATGAGCAGTTCTTC. This encodes CASSGQTYNEQFF.

The chain employs TRBV12-3 or TRBV12-4 and TRBJ2-5; D perhaps matches TRBD1 (6 bases). V gave up 5 bases and J gave up 2 bases, with 12 bases separating them. The CDR3 spans 14 residues. The CDR3, as DNA: TGTGCCAGCAGTGATCAGGGGTCTCAAGAGACCCAGTACTTC. Translated: CASSDQGSQETQYF.

The chain combines TRBV3-1 with TRBJ2-3; a possible D gene is TRBD2 (5 bases). V lost 0 bases and J 0 bases, leaving 10 bases between the germline ends. CDR3 length: 16 residues. Germline loops: CDR1 LGHDT, CDR2 YNNKEL (reference sequence). CDR3 DNA sequence: TGTGCCAGCAGCCAAGACGTTGGAGGCAGCACAGATACGCAGTATTTT. Its protein product is CASSQDVGGSTDTQYF.

This clonotype has a count of ten or more. This sequence joins TRBV5-1 and TRBJ2-7; a weak D match, TRBD1 (5 bases). This CDR3 is built from 14 residues. Trimming stripped 0 bases from V and 1 base from J, with 8 bases between. Germline assignment: CDR1 SGHRS and CDR2 YFSETQ. The chain's CDR3 is CASSLGQSSYEQYF. CDR3 nucleotide sequence: TGCGCCAGCAGCTTGGGACAGAGTTCCTACGAGCAGTACTTC.

The count of this clonotype is one. The chain joins TRBV30 to TRBJ1-2; D ambiguous. The length of the CDR3 is 12 residues. The germline V gene encodes CDR1 GTSNPN and CDR2 SVGIG (reference sequence). The V gene lost 5 bases and the J gene lost 4 bases, with 11 bases spanning the gap. This CDR3 is CAWSRTLYGYTF. As DNA, the CDR3 is TGTGCCTGGTCTCGCACCCTCTATGGCTACACCTTC.

The V and J genes are TRBV14 and TRBJ2-1; D unresolved. Germline CDR1 reads SGHDN; CDR2 reads FVKESK. CDR3 length equals 14 residues. V was cut by 0 bases and J by 1 base, with 4 bases left in between. CDR3 DNA: TGTGCCAGCAGCCAAGATCTTTCCTACAATGAGCAGTTCTTC. Translating gives CASSQDLSYNEQFF. The complete variable domain, with remaining parts taken from reference TRBV14 and TRBJ2-1, reads EAGVTQFPSHSVIEKGQTVTLRCDPISGHDNLYWYRRVMGKEIKFLLHFVKESKQDESGMPNNRFLAERTGGTYSTLKVQPAELEDSGVYFCASSQDLSYNEQFFGPGTRLTVL.

This clonotype has only a few counts. This chain connects TRBV2 to TRBJ2-3; D call uncertain. V lost 4 bases and J 6 bases, leaving 11 bases between the germline ends. Germline loops: CDR1 SNHLY, CDR2 FYNNEI. The CDR3 totals 13 residues. CDR3 nucleotide sequence: TGTGCCAGCAGTGCGGCGAATTGGGATACGCAGTATTTT. Amino acids: CASSAANWDTQYF.

This clonotype showed up many times. This rearrangement joins TRBV12-3 or TRBV12-4 to TRBJ2-7; 7 bases are a match to TRBD2. After removal of 5 bases from V and 6 bases from J, the junction contained 10 bases not matched to a gene. CDR3 length: 14 residues. The chain's CDR3 is CASSQSGKVSEQYF. The CDR3 bases are TGTGCCAGCAGTCAAAGCGGGAAGGTGAGCGAGCAGTACTTC.

This clonotype occurred a few times. The chain combines TRBV10-3 with TRBJ2-5; D ambiguous. The CDR3 sequence is 11 residues long. Germline CDR1 ENHRY, CDR2 SYGVKD. The V gene lost 8 bases and the J gene lost 1 base, with 5 bases spanning the gap. CDR3 nucleotide sequence: TGTGCCATCGGTTCCCAAGAGACCCAGTACTTC. It translates to CAIGSQETQYF.

This chain connects TRBV5-1 to TRBJ2-5; 14 nucleotides match TRBD2. The V gene end was trimmed by 4 bases and the J gene end by 2 bases; junction bases not matched to a gene: 4. Germline loops: CDR1 SGHRS, CDR2 YFSETQ. The CDR3 contains 16 residues. The CDR3 DNA is TGCGCCAGCAGCGGACTAGCGGGGGGCCTACAAGAGACCCAGTACTTC. Translated: CASSGLAGGLQETQYF.